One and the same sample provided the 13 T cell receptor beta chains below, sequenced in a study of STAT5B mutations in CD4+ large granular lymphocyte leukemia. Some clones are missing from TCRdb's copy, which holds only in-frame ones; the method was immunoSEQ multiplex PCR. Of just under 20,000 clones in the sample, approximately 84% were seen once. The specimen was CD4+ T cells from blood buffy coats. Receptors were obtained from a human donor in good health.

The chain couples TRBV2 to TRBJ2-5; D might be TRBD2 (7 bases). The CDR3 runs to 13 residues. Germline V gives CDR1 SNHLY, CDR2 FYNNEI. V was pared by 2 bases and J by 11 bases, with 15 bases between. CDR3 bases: TGTGCCAGCAGTGAAAGGACTAGGGGGTTTCAGTACTTC. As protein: CASSERTRGFQYF.

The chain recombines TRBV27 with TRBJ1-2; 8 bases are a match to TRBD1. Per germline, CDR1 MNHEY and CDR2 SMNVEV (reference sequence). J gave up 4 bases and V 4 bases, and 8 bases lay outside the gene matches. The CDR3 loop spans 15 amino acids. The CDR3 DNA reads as TGTGCCAGCAGTTCCGGGGGACAGGCGATCTATGGCTACACCTTC. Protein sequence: CASSSGGQAIYGYTF.

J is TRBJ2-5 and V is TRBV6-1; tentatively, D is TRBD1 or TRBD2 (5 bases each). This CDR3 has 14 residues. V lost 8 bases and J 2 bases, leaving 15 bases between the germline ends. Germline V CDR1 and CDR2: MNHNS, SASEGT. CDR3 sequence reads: CASASGTSQETQYF. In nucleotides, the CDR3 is TGTGCCAGCGCCTCCGGGACCTCACAAGAGACCCAGTACTTC.

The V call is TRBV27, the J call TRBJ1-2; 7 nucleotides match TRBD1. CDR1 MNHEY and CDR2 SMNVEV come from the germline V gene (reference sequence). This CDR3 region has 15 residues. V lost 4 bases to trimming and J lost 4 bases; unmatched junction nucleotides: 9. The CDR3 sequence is CASSSQRQGLYGYTF. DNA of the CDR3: TGTGCCAGCAGTTCTCAACGACAGGGACTCTATGGCTACACCTTC.

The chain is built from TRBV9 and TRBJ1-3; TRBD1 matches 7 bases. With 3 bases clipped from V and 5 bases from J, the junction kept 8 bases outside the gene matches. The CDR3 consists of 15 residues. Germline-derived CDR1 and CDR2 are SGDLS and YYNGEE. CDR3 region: CASSEGGQSRNTIYF. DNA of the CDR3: TGTGCCAGCAGCGAGGGGGGACAGTCCAGAAACACCATATATTTT.

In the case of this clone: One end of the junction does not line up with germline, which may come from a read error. The chain's CDR3 is CASSGLNF. Here the CDR3 DNA reads TGTGCCAGCAGTGGATTAAACTTC. The chain links TRBV6-1 to TRBJ1-2; D is unclear. Looked up from germline, CDR1 is MNHNS and CDR2 is SASEGT. The CDR3 length is 8 residues.

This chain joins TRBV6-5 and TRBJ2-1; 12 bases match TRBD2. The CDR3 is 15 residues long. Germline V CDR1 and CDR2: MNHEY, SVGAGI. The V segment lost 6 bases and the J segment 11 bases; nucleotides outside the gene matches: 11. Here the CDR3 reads CASSQKTSGSGKQFF. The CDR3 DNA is TGTGCCAGCAGCCAGAAGACTAGCGGGAGTGGGAAGCAGTTCTTC.

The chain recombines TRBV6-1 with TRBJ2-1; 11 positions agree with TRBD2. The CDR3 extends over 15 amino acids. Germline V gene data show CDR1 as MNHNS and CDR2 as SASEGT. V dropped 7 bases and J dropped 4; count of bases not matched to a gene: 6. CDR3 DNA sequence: TGTGCCAGCACGACTAGCGGGACCCTATACAATGAGCAGTTCTTC. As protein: CASTTSGTLYNEQFF.

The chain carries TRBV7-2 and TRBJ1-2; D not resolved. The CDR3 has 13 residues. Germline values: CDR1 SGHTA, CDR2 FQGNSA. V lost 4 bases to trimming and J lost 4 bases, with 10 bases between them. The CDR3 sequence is CASSSRGLYGYTF. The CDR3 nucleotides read TGTGCCAGCAGCTCGAGAGGGCTCTATGGCTACACCTTC.

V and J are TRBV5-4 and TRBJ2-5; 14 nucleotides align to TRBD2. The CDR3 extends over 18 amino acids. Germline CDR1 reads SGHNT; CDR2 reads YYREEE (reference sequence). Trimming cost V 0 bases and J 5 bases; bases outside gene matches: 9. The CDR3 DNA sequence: TGTGCCAGCAGCTTGGGGGGACTAGCGGGAGTGGTGACGGAGACCCAGTACTTC. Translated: CASSLGGLAGVVTETQYF. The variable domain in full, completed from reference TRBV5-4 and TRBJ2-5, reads ETGVTQSPTHLIKTRGQQVTLRCSSQSGHNTVSWYQQALGQGPQFIFQYYREEENGRGNFPPRFSGLQFPNYSSELNVNALELDDSALYLCASSLGGLAGVVTETQYFGPGTRLLVL.

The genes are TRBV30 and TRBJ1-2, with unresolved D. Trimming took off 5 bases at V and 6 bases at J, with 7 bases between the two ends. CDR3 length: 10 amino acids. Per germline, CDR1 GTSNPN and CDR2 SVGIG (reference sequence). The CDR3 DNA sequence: TGTGCCTGGGCCGGAAATGGCTACACCTTC. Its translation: CAWAGNGYTF.

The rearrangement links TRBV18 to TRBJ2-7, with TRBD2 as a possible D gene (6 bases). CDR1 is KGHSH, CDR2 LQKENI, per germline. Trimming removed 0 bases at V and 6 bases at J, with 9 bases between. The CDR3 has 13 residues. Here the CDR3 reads CASSPPSGVEQYF. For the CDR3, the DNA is TGTGCCAGCTCACCACCTAGCGGCGTCGAGCAGTACTTC.

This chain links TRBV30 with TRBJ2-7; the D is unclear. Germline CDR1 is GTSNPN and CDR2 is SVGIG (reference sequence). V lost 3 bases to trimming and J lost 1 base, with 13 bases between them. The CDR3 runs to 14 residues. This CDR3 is CAWSWGTSSYEQYF. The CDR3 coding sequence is TGTGCCTGGAGCTGGGGTACCTCTTCCTACGAGCAGTACTTC.